These 24 T cell receptor beta chains were all obtained from the same sample, sequenced in a study of CD8+CD57+ T cells in acquired aplastic anemia. Genomic DNA served as template for TCR beta VDJ and CDR3 profiling. MiXCR, run by TCRdb on the reads, gives a single entry per CDR3 protein. This sample has 170,000 or so distinct CDR3 sequences, with about 48% found just once. For sequencing, patients were chosen who had shown expansion of CD8+CD57+ cells by flow cytometry. The material sequenced was sorted CD4+, CD8+, or CD8+CD57+ T cells (not recorded which) from PBMCs. These receptors were obtained from a human donor with aplastic anemia.

This clonotype appeared a few times. V and J are TRBV2 and TRBJ1-6; the match to TRBD1 covers 7 bases. CDR3 size: 14 residues. CDR1 SNHLY and CDR2 FYNNEI come from the germline V gene. With V trimmed by 5 bases and J by 7 bases, 5 bases remained unmatched. CDR3 nucleotides: TGTGCCAGCAGTCCGGAGACAGGGAATTCACCCCTCCACTTT. Translating it yields CASSPETGNSPLHF.

This clonotype was counted a few times. The chain couples TRBV15 to TRBJ1-1, with 9 bases lining up with TRBD1. Germline loops: CDR1 LNHNV, CDR2 YYDKDF (reference sequence). Trimming removed 0 bases from V and 3 bases from J; junction bases left unmatched: 5. This CDR3 has 16 residues. CDR3 amino acids: CATSRDGTGSDTEAFF. In DNA, the CDR3 is TGTGCCACCAGCAGAGACGGGACAGGGAGTGACACTGAAGCTTTCTTT.

The chain couples TRBV20-1 to TRBJ2-5; 8 bases fit TRBD2. V lost 0 bases, J lost 5 bases, and 8 bases stayed unmatched. Germline CDR1 reads DFQATT; CDR2 reads SNEGSKA (reference sequence). The CDR3 is 15 amino acids. The CDR3 protein is CSARDVSGGMETQYF. The CDR3 bases are TGCAGTGCTAGAGATGTGTCGGGGGGGATGGAGACCCAGTACTTC.

The V call is TRBV20-1, the J call TRBJ2-3, with no clear D. Germline-derived CDR1 and CDR2 are DFQATT and SNEGSKA (reference sequence). V lost 1 base, J lost 0 bases, and 11 bases lay in between. The CDR3 consists of 15 residues. The CDR3 sequence is CSARGRIISTDTQYF. In nucleotides, the CDR3 is TGCAGTGCTAGAGGTCGGATAATCAGCACAGATACGCAGTATTTT.

CDR3 region: CSVDGGSYEQYF. The CDR3 DNA is TGCAGCGTAGACGGGGGCTCCTACGAGCAGTACTTC. The chain has TRBV29-1 and TRBJ2-7, with a possible D match to TRBD2 (6 bases). Germline CDR1 is SQVTM and CDR2 is ANQGSEA. CDR3 length: 12 residues. V lost 6 bases to trimming and J lost 0 bases, with 9 bases between them.

This clonotype was seen a few times. Possible read error: a much larger clone is one base away. The V call is TRBV20-1, the J call TRBJ2-7; no reliable D call. Germline CDR1 and CDR2: DFQATT and SNEGSKA (reference sequence). The CDR3 extends over 11 amino acids. Trimming took 3 bases from V and 2 from J, leaving 5 bases between them. The CDR3 bases are TGCAGTGCTAGCGGAACCTACGAGCAGTACTTC. This encodes CSASGTYEQYF.

The J gene is TRBJ2-7, the V gene TRBV19, with TRBD1 as a possible D gene (5 bases). Germline V gene lookup returns CDR1 LNHDA and CDR2 SQIVND (reference sequence). There are 12 residues in the CDR3. The germline V and J ends were trimmed by 4 bases and 4 bases, with 8 bases remaining between them. CDR3 loop: CASSNAGYEQYF. CDR3 DNA: TGTGCCAGTAGTAACGCAGGGTACGAGCAGTACTTC.

This clonotype was seen many times. The chain employs TRBV7-6 and TRBJ1-2; possible D gene TRBD1, 5 bases. V was trimmed by 5 bases and J by 2 bases, leaving 18 bases between them. The CDR3 totals 16 residues. CDR1 is SGHVS, CDR2 FNYEAQ, per germline. The CDR3: CASSTDRVRGNYGYTF. In nucleotides, the CDR3 is TGTGCCAGCAGCACCGACCGTGTACGGGGGAACTATGGCTACACCTTC.

This rearrangement joins TRBV29-1 to TRBJ1-2; tentatively, D is TRBD1 (5 bases). The CDR3 sequence is 11 residues long. V lost 3 bases and J 3 bases, leaving 5 bases between the germline ends. CDR1 is SQVTM and CDR2 is ANQGSEA in the germline V gene. The CDR3 sequence: CSVEGDYGYTF. DNA for the CDR3: TGCAGCGTTGAGGGGGACTATGGCTACACCTTC.

This clonotype was observed at least ten times. The rearrangement links TRBV5-1 to TRBJ2-7; D might be TRBD1 (8 bases). The V end lost 2 bases, the J end lost 5 bases, and 17 bases lay between the germline ends. Germline CDR1 is SGHRS and CDR2 is YFSETQ. This CDR3 comprises 15 residues. Written as DNA, the CDR3 is TGCGCCAGCAGCTTTTCACAGGGGGGGAGAAACGAGCAGTACTTC. Translation: CASSFSQGGRNEQYF.

This clonotype was picked up many times. The chain employs TRBV19 and TRBJ1-1; 12 bases line up with TRBD1. The ends lost 5 bases at V and 5 bases at J; junction bases unmatched: 6. Germline assignment: CDR1 LNHDA and CDR2 SQIVND (reference sequence). The CDR3 extends over 15 amino acids. The CDR3 reads CASSVRDRGRTEAFF. For the CDR3, the DNA is TGTGCCAGTAGTGTCCGGGACAGGGGGCGGACTGAAGCTTTCTTT.

This clonotype was detected many times. The rearrangement joins TRBV20-1 to TRBJ2-7, with no clear D. Germline CDR1 and CDR2: DFQATT and SNEGSKA (reference sequence). The CDR3 sequence is 13 residues long. V was trimmed by 3 bases and J by 0 bases, leaving 9 bases between them. CDR3 nucleotides: TGCAGTGCTAGGGGCCGGAGCTCCTACGAGCAGTACTTC. Residues: CSARGRSSYEQYF.

The chain is built from TRBV20-1 and TRBJ2-3, with a tentative D call TRBD2 (6 bases). CDR3 length: 14 amino acids. V was cut by 3 bases and J by 2 bases, with 12 bases left in between. The V gene's germline CDR1 is DFQATT and CDR2 SNEGSKA (reference sequence). CDR3 residues: CSARGAGNTDTQYF. In DNA form, the CDR3 reads TGCAGTGCTAGGGGTGCGGGAAACACAGATACGCAGTATTTT.

The chain has TRBV27 and TRBJ1-3; D remains unclear. V gave up 4 bases and J gave up 0 bases, with 4 bases separating them. The CDR3 is 13 residues long. CDR1 is MNHEY and CDR2 is SMNVEV in the germline V gene (reference sequence). The CDR3 loop is CASSWDSGNTIYF. CDR3 nucleotides: TGTGCCAGCAGTTGGGACTCTGGAAACACCATATATTTT.

This clonotype was picked up many times. V and J are TRBV24-1 and TRBJ2-2, with D tentatively TRBD1 (6 bases). The CDR3 loop spans 17 amino acids. V lost 3 bases, J lost 1 base, and 14 bases lay in between. Germline loops: CDR1 KGHDR, CDR2 SFDVKD. The CDR3 DNA is TGTGCCACCAGTGATCCCCTCCAGACAGGGAACACCGGGGAGCTGTTTTTT. Translation gives CATSDPLQTGNTGELFF.

Worth noting for this clonotype: Because it lacks the conserved phenylalanine or tryptophan at the end, this CDR3 is likely a read error. Because the CDR3's place on the DNA is in doubt, the DNA is left out and the CDR3 is given as listed by TCRdb. The chain recombines TRBV19 with TRBJ2-6. Including both end residues, the CDR3 is 15 amino acids long. The germline V gene has CDR1 LNHDA and CDR2 SQIVND (reference sequence). CDR3: CASSIEPSGANVLKI.

The chain employs TRBV6-1 and TRBJ2-3; 10 nucleotides match TRBD1. V shed 5 bases and J 6 bases; nucleotides not matched to a gene: 11. Germline CDR1 MNHNS, CDR2 SASEGT. The CDR3 has 16 amino acids. The CDR3 here is CASSRQGALATDTQYF. The CDR3 nucleotides read TGTGCCAGCAGTAGACAGGGGGCTTTGGCAACGGATACGCAGTATTTT.

This clonotype was counted many times. This chain uses TRBV24-1 with TRBJ2-1, with 13 bases matching TRBD2. The CDR3 is 16 amino acids. In germline, CDR1 is KGHDR, CDR2 SFDVKD. V was pared by 4 bases and J by 7 bases, with 6 bases of the junction left unmatched. In DNA form, the CDR3 reads TGTGCCACCAGTGACCCGACTAGCGGGAGGCGAAATGAGCAGTTCTTC. This codes for CATSDPTSGRRNEQFF.

This clonotype has ten or more counts. The chain uses TRBV5-6 and TRBJ2-7, with 8 bases lining up with TRBD1. This CDR3 comprises 14 residues. Germline loops: CDR1 SGHDT, CDR2 YYEEEE. The ends lost 4 bases at V and 1 base at J; junction bases unmatched: 4. The CDR3 here is CASSPTGASYEQYF. CDR3 bases: TGTGCCAGCAGCCCGACAGGGGCTTCCTACGAGCAGTACTTC.

With regard to this clonotype: One base away lies a much larger clone, so this may be a sequencing read error. This rearrangement joins TRBV24-1 to TRBJ2-1; D possibly corresponds to TRBD2 (6 bases). The germline gives CDR1 KGHDR, CDR2 SFDVKD. V was shortened by 11 bases and J by 15 bases, with 25 bases between the two germline ends. The CDR3 is made up of 13 amino acids. CDR3 amino acids: CASSLAYGRDRFF. DNA for the CDR3: TGTGCCAGCAGCTTAGCGTACGGGCGGGACCGGTTCTTC.

The J gene is TRBJ1-2, the V gene TRBV11-1, with D uncertain. V lost 0 bases, J lost 8 bases, and 28 bases lay in between. The CDR3 is 19 amino acids. The V gene's germline CDR1 is SGHAT and CDR2 FQDESV (reference sequence). In nucleotides, the CDR3 is TGTGCCAGCAGCTTAGCTGAGTGGGAGGACCCTTCCCTCCGGAGCGGCTACACCTTC. It is translated as CASSLAEWEDPSLRSGYTF.

This chain joins TRBV11-2 and TRBJ2-1; 7 nucleotides line up with TRBD2. CDR3 length: 18 residues. V was pared by 0 bases and J by 9 bases, with 17 bases of the junction left unmatched. Looked up from germline, CDR1 is SGHAT and CDR2 is FQNNGV. As DNA, the CDR3 is TGTGCCAGCAGCTTAGACGTTGGGTGGGAGGGAAGGGATGGTGAGCAGTTCTTC. Residues: CASSLDVGWEGRDGEQFF.

In its sample, this clonotype was seen a few times. The V call is TRBV7-2, the J call TRBJ2-6; D is undetermined. The CDR3 totals 13 residues. Trimming left V 0 bases short and J 9 bases short, with 6 bases between. Germline loops: CDR1 SGHTA, CDR2 FQGNSA. DNA for the CDR3: TGTGCCAGCAGCTTAGCCCAGAGCAACGTCCTGACTTTC. Protein: CASSLAQSNVLTF.

This clonotype has a count of ten or more. This chain links TRBV7-2 with TRBJ2-7, with a possible D match to TRBD1 (5 bases). Trimming took 6 bases from V and 2 from J, leaving 17 bases between them. The CDR3 runs 15 residues. Germline V gene sequence: CDR1 SGHTA, CDR2 FQGNSA. The CDR3 region has the DNA TGTGCCAGCAGTCCGTCCAGGGTCCCCCCCTACGAGCAGTACTTC. The encoded protein is CASSPSRVPPYEQYF.